This T cell receptor beta chain is from a study of T cell repertoires in cytomegalovirus infection. Study information: The study used recently identified HLA-C-restricted and well-studied HLA-B-restricted CMV epitopes.

Overall study findings and caveats: It was HLA-C-restricted CMV-specific TCR beta clonotypes that dominated the response ex vivo.

In the case of this clonotype: Its target is not known.

TCRdb reprocessed the reads via MiXCR and lists one record per CDR3 protein. Among about 71,000 distinct CDR3 sequences listed, 20% to 25% were seen once. CDR3 length equals 13 residues. Trimming pared 8 bases from V and 6 bases from J, leaving 14 bases between. Germline assignment: CDR1 MDHEN and CDR2 SYDVKM. This sequence originates from a human donor in good health (CMV status not recorded). Some clones in this sample may be carry-over from other donors' samples. This material consisted of CD8+ T cells from cultured PBMCs, taken from culture after CMV antigen stimulation. This chain uses TRBV28 with TRBJ2-1; a weak D match, TRBD2 (6 bases). This chain's CDR3 is CASRPTSPNEQFF. The CDR3 DNA reads TGTGCCAGCCGACCGACTAGTCCCAATGAGCAGTTCTTC.